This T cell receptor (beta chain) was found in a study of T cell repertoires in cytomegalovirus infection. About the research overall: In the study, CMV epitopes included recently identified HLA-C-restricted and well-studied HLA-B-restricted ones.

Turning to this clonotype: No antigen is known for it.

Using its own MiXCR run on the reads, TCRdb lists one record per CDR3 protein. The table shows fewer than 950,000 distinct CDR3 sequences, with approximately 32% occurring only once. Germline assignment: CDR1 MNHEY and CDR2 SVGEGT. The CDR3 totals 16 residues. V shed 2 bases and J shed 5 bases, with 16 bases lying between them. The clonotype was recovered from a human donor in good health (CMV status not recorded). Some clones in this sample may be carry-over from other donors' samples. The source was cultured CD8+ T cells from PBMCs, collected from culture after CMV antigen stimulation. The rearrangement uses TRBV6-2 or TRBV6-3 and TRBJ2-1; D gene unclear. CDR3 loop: CASSYAGGNYDNEQFF. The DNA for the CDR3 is TGTGCCAGCAGTTACGCCGGCGGTAACTACGACAATGAGCAGTTCTTC.